A selection of T cell receptor beta chains follows, all from one sample in a study of CD8 T cells in Susac syndrome. Via MiXCR, TCRdb re-called the immunoSEQ multiplex PCR reads, giving one row per CDR3 protein. The sample shows around 160,000 distinct CDR3 sequences, 85% to 95% of them seen only once. The sample consisted of CD4+ T cells from PBMCs. All receptors derive from a human donor in good health. Each CDR3 is given with its conserved first and last residue. The order of the fields is V gene, D gene, CDR3 protein. A D gene is named only where the DNA matches it firmly.

TRBV10-3 | TRBD1 | CATTGATNEKLFF
TRBV5-4 | TRBD2 | CASSPGLAGSFNEQFF
TRBV20-1 | . | CSAKPGHRNTEAFF
TRBV5-8 | . | CASSSRAPGPQHF
TRBV5-6 | . | CASSFKDTQYF
TRBV29-1 | . | CSVARGRPLEQYF
TRBV5-4 | . | CASSLAKGGMNTEAFF
TRBV5-1 | . | CASSPDTVGTQYF
TRBV5-1 | . | CASSLRSEETQYF
TRBV6-1 | . | CASSLEANYGYTF
TRBV5-1 | . | CASSVSRQNTEAFF
TRBV6-1 | TRBD1 | CASSLTLGSAGQYGYTF
TRBV19 | . | CASTLDSFYGYTF
TRBV7-9 | . | CASSLAPETQYF
TRBV20-1 | . | CSARDNGEAFGNTIYF
TRBV7-9 | TRBD2 | CASSFPGRAGEQYF
TRBV30 | . | CAWSGFGELFF
TRBV3-1 | . | CASSLEGENEQYF
TRBV6-6 | TRBD2 | CASERGAQETQYF
TRBV3-1 | TRBD1 | CASSQGGSQGYGTQYF
TRBV20-1 | . | CSAGGGGAEDWDTQYF
TRBV5-1 | TRBD1 | CASSPGTGGSGQETQYF
TRBV28 | . | CASSSPNTGELFF
TRBV27 | . | CASRGWSSGNTIYF
TRBV5-1 | . | CASSLAGGGNTEAFF
TRBV28 | . | CASSPSPDTQYF
TRBV29-1 | TRBD1 | CSVGATGLFNYGYTF
TRBV3-1 | . | CASSQRESNTEAFF
TRBV7-2 | . | CASSLNWANTGELFF
TRBV3-1 | . | CASSQSRAGANVLTF
TRBV6-5 | TRBD1 | CASSHRSSGGYYGYTF
TRBV11-2 | TRBD1 | CASSARQGPKETQYF
TRBV6-6 | . | CASSRLNQETQYF
TRBV29-1 | . | CSVEEYVAEGTEAFF
TRBV12-3/TRBV12-4 | . | CASSPAGANSYEQYF
TRBV18 | . | CASSPPKSGQPDTQYF
TRBV27 | . | CASKATGTQSSYEQYF
TRBV5-6 | . | CASSPYFTDTQYF
TRBV5-6 | . | CASSPAYFIAGNTIYF
TRBV18 | . | CASSPQGPDSNQPQHF
TRBV5-1 | . | CASSLSLNEKLFF
TRBV6-1 | . | CASVQGWGTDTQYF
TRBV3-1 | . | CASSQIGEGITEAFF
TRBV29-1 | . | CSISQQNNQPQHF
TRBV19 | TRBD1 | CASSPRQGGYTF
TRBV7-8 | . | CASSLIPGETQYF
TRBV14 | . | CASSQSREALYGYTF
TRBV24-1 | . | CATSGAAGTGELFF
TRBV7-9 | . | CASSQTAANTGELFF
TRBV2 | . | CASSEQGSSYEQYF
TRBV19 | TRBD1 | CAAGGQVINQPQHF
TRBV29-1 | . | CSVVRAGEAFF
TRBV15 | TRBD1 | CATSRGDREGEAFF
TRBV6-6 | . | CASSVRGDYGYTF
TRBV7-2 | TRBD2 | CASSLVGLAGELSYEQYF
TRBV6-1 | . | CASSDFPTADREAFF
TRBV20-1 | . | CSAGLTGPWGEQFF
TRBV19 | . | CASSGQHSNQPQHF
TRBV29-1 | . | CSVVRYANFNSYEQYF
TRBV20-1 | . | CSARVRGAMIPEAFF